The 16 T cell receptor beta chains below come from one sample, sequenced in a study of cytomegalovirus exposure and HLA in healthy donors. PCR amplification relied on 60 Vbeta primers (plus 13 Jbeta primers). Using immunoSEQ multiplex PCR, the repertoire was profiled, and TCRdb retains in-frame clones only, with some absent. The sample comprises 150,000 to 200,000 clones, roughly four fifths of which are singletons, and roughly 1.6% rests with the top ten. The sample consisted of PBMCs. These receptors came from a middle-aged man in good health and CMV-seronegative.

CDR3 nucleotide sequence: TGTGCCAGCAGCTTTGGGCAGGGTCGGAGCACAGATACGCAGTATTTT. Its protein is CASSFGQGRSTDTQYF. The rearrangement uses TRBV7-3 and TRBJ2-3; D may be TRBD1 (5 bases). V lost 3 bases and J lost 0, with 13 bases in between. CDR1 and CDR2 from the germline V gene are SGHTA and FQGTGA. The CDR3 has 16 amino acids.

The genes are TRBV5-4 and TRBJ2-7; D gene uncertain. The CDR3 extends over 13 amino acids. CDR1 is SGHNT and CDR2 is YYREEE in the germline V gene (reference sequence). The V and J ends lost 1 base and 3 bases respectively, with 8 bases between them. Here the CDR3 DNA reads TGTGCCAGCAGCTTGTATCTCGACTACGAGCAGTACGTC. It translates to CASSLYLDYEQYV.

The chain recombines TRBV9 with TRBJ1-1; D unclear. CDR3 length: 14 residues. V gave up 0 bases and J gave up 1 base, with 7 bases separating them. CDR1 SGDLS and CDR2 YYNGEE come from the germline V gene. The CDR3 coding sequence is TGTGCCAGCAGCGTAGCGAGCCAGAACACTGAAGCTTTCTTT. Protein product: CASSVASQNTEAFF.

The rearrangement joins TRBV19 to TRBJ1-1; tentative D call: TRBD1 (5 bases). V was pared by 2 bases and J by 4 bases, with 14 bases between. The CDR3 extends over 15 amino acids. Germline V gives CDR1 LNHDA, CDR2 SQIVND (reference sequence). CDR3 in DNA: TGTGCCAGTAGTATATCGGAGGGGCTGAGCACTGAAGCTTTCTTT. It translates to CASSISEGLSTEAFF.

The chain links TRBV7-3 to TRBJ2-3, with TRBD1 as a possible D gene (5 bases). Trimming stripped 5 bases from V and 5 bases from J, with 14 bases between. The germline V gene has CDR1 SGHTA and CDR2 FQGTGA. The CDR3 runs 14 residues. This chain's CDR3 is CASSARAPGDTQYF. The DNA of the CDR3 is TGTGCCAGCAGCGCCAGGGCGCCCGGAGATACGCAGTATTTT.

The chain couples TRBV10-3 to TRBJ1-5; 7 bases agree with TRBD1. With 6 bases clipped from V and 5 bases from J, the junction kept 4 bases outside the gene matches. This CDR3 has 13 amino acids. Germline V gene sequence: CDR1 ENHRY, CDR2 SYGVKD. The CDR3 DNA follows: TGTGCCATCAGCAGGGACAGAGATCAGCCCCAGCATTTT. Its translation is CAISRDRDQPQHF.

This clone was seen more than once but under ten times. The junction departs from germline at one end; a sequencing error may be responsible. The rearrangement uses TRBV5-1 and TRBJ1-2, with no clear D. The CDR3 consists of 12 residues. CDR1 SGHRS and CDR2 YFSETQ come from the germline V gene. The CDR3 DNA reads as TGTGCCAGCAGCTTGGCAGACTATGGCTACACCTTC. Translated: CASSLADYGYTF.

In this sample, this clone turned up once. The V call is TRBV4-2, the J call TRBJ2-1, with a weak D call TRBD2 (6 bases). The V and J ends lost 4 bases and 3 bases respectively, with 10 bases between them. Germline V gene data show CDR1 as LGHNA and CDR2 as YNFKEQ. The CDR3 length is 14 residues. The CDR3 protein is CASSPEEGYNEQFF. The DNA of the CDR3 is TGTGCCAGCAGCCCAGAGGAGGGCTACAATGAGCAGTTCTTC.

The V call is TRBV6-5, the J call TRBJ1-1; TRBD1 matches at 10 bases. J was trimmed by 4 bases and V by 4 bases; bases with no gene match: 6. The germline V gene has CDR1 MNHEY and CDR2 SVGAGI. The CDR3 is made up of 15 amino acids. The CDR3 region is CASSSTGGRGTEAFF. CDR3 nucleotide sequence: TGTGCCAGCAGTTCGACAGGGGGCAGGGGCACTGAAGCTTTCTTT.

This clone was seen once. V is TRBV7-2 and J is TRBJ2-5; possibly TRBD1 for D (7 bases). The CDR3 consists of 15 residues. With 4 bases removed from V and 5 bases from J, the gap between germline ends came to 17 bases. CDR1 SGHTA and CDR2 FQGNSA come from the germline V gene. CDR3: CASSSRQGRGETQYF. Written as DNA, the CDR3 is TGTGCCAGCAGCTCCCGACAGGGCCGGGGGGAGACCCAGTACTTC.

DNA of the CDR3: TGCGCCAGCAGCTCGTGGACCTCGAGGGATGAGCAGTTCTTC. Translation: CASSSWTSRDEQFF. The V gene is TRBV5-1, the J gene TRBJ2-1; D possibly corresponds to TRBD2 (5 bases). Trimming pared 3 bases from V and 8 bases from J, leaving 15 bases between. CDR3 length: 14 amino acids. Germline CDR1 reads SGHRS; CDR2 reads YFSETQ.

The chain has TRBV25-1 and TRBJ2-2, with TRBD1 matching 9 bases. J gave up 7 bases and V 4 bases, and 10 bases lay outside the gene matches. Germline CDR1 is MGHDK and CDR2 is SYGVNS. CDR3 size: 16 residues. The CDR3: CASSAPGQGNGGELFF. In DNA, the CDR3 is TGTGCCAGCAGTGCCCCAGGACAGGGGAACGGCGGGGAGCTGTTTTTT.

The rearrangement links TRBV6-6 to TRBJ2-5, with D perhaps matching TRBD1 (5 bases). Looked up from germline, CDR1 is MNHNY and CDR2 is SVGAGI (reference sequence). V was shortened by 0 bases and J by 4 bases, with 9 bases between the two germline ends. The CDR3 spans 14 residues. As DNA, the CDR3 is TGTGCCAGCAGTTACTCGCAGGGTGGAGAGACCCAGTACTTC. Protein sequence: CASSYSQGGETQYF.

J is TRBJ2-7 and V is TRBV28, with TRBD2 identical over 14 bases. Looked up from germline, CDR1 is MDHEN and CDR2 is SYDVKM. This CDR3 is 16 amino acids long. Germline trimming cut 5 bases from V and 1 base from J; bases unmatched to any gene: 4. This CDR3 reads CASSARTSGRSYEQYF. As DNA, the CDR3 is TGTGCCAGCAGTGCCCGGACTAGCGGGAGGTCCTACGAGCAGTACTTC.

In this sample, this clone turned up a few times. The chain recombines TRBV6-5 with TRBJ1-1; 7 bases line up with TRBD1. J gave up 5 bases and V 0 bases, and 9 bases lay outside the gene matches. The CDR3 runs 16 residues. Germline CDR1 reads MNHEY; CDR2 reads SVGAGI. CDR3 bases: TGTGCCAGCAGTTACTCGACGGAGGGGGCGAGTACTGAAGCTTTCTTT. Its protein product is CASSYSTEGASTEAFF.

CDR3 residues: CASSRGLDRVGTEAFF. The CDR3 coding sequence is TGTGCCAGCTCACGGGGCTTAGACAGGGTAGGTACTGAAGCTTTCTTT. The chain has TRBV18 and TRBJ1-1, with 7 bases identical to TRBD1. CDR1 is KGHSH, CDR2 LQKENI, per germline. The trim removed 4 bases at V and 5 bases at J, leaving 13 bases unmatched. The length of the CDR3 is 16 residues.